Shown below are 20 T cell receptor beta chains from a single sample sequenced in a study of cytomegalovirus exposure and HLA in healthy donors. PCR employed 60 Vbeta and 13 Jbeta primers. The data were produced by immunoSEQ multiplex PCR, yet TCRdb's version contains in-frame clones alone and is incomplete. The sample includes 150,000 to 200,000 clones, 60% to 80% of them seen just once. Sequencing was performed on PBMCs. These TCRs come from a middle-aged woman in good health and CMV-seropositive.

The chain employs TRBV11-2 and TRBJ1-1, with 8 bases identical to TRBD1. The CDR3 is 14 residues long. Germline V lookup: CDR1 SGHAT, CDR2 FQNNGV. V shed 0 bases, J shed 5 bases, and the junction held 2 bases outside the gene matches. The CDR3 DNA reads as TGTGCCAGCAGCTTAGAAGGACAGGGTACTGAAGCTTTCTTT. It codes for CASSLEGQGTEAFF. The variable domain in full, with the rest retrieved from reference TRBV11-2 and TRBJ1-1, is EAGVAQSPRYKIIEKRQSVAFWCNPISGHATLYWYQQILGQGPKLLIQFQNNGVVDDSQLPKDRFSAERLKGVDSTLKIQPAKLEDSAVYLCASSLEGQGTEAFFGQGTRLTVV.

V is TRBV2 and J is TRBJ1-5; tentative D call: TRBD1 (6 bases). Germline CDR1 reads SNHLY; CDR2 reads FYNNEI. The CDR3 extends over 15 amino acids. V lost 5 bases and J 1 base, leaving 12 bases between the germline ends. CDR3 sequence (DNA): TGTGCCAGCAGTTCTGGGCAGGGGAGCAATCAGCCCCAGCATTTT. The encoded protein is CASSSGQGSNQPQHF.

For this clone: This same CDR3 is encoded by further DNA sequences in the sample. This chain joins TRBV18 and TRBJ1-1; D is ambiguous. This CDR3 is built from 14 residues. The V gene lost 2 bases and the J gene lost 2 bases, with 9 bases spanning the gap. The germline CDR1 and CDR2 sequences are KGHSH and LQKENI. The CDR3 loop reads CASSPTGDNTEAFF. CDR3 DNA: TGTGCCAGCTCACCAACCGGGGATAACACTGAAGCTTTCTTT.

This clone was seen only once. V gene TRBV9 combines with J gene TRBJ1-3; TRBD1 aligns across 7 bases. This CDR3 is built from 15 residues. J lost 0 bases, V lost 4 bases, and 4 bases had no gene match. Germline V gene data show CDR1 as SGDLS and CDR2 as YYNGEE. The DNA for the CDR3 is TGTGCCAGCAGCCTCACAGGGGACTCTGGAAACACCATATATTTT. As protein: CASSLTGDSGNTIYF.

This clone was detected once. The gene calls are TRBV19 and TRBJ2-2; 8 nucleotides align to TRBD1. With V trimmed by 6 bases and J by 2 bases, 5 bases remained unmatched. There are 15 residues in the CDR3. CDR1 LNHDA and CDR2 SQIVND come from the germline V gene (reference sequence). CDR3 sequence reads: CASRKGQANTGELFF. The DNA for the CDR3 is TGTGCCAGTAGAAAGGGACAGGCTAACACCGGGGAGCTGTTTTTT. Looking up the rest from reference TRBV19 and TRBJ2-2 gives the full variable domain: DGGITQSPKYLFRKEGQNVTLSCEQNLNHDAMYWYRQDPGQGLRLIYYSQIVNDFQKGDIAEGYSVSREKKESFPLTVTSAQKNPTAFYLCASRKGQANTGELFFGEGSRLTVL.

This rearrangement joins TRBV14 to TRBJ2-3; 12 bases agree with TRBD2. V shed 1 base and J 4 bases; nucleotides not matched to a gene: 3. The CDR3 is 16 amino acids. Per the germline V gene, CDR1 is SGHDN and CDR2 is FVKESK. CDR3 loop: CASSQGASGRADTQYF. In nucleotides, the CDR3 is TGTGCCAGCAGCCAAGGTGCTAGCGGGAGGGCAGATACGCAGTATTTT.

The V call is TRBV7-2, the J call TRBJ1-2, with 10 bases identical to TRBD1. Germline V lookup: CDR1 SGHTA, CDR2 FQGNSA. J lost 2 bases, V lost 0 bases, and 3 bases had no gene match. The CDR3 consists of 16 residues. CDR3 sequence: CASSLAPGQGNYGYTF. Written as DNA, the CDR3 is TGTGCCAGCAGCTTAGCCCCGGGACAGGGGAACTATGGCTACACCTTC.

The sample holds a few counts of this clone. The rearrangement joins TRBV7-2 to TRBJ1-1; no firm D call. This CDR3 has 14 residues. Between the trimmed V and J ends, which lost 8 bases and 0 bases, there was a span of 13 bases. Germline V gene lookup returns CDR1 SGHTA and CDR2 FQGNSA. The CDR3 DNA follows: TGTGCCAGCGGCCCGGGCGGGATGAACACTGAAGCTTTCTTT. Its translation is CASGPGGMNTEAFF.

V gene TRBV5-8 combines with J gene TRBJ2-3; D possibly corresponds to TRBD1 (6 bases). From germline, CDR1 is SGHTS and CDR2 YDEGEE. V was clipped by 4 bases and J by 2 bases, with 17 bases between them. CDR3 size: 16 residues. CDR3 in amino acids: CASSLWAGADTDTQYF. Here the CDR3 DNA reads TGTGCCAGCAGCCTTTGGGCAGGGGCGGACACAGATACGCAGTATTTT.

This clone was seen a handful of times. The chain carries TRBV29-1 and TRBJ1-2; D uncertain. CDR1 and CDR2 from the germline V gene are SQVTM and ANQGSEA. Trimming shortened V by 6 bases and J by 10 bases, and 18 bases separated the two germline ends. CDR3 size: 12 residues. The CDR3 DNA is TGCAGCGTGAAGTCTAATGACGAGGTCTACACCTTC. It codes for CSVKSNDEVYTF.

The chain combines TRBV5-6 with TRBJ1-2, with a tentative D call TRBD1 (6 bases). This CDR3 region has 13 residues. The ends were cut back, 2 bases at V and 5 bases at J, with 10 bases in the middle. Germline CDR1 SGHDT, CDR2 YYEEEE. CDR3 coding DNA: TGTGCCAGCAGCTTAGGGGACAAATATGGCTACACCTTC. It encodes CASSLGDKYGYTF.

CDR3 sequence reads: CASSLVGTSPTDTQYF. The DNA for the CDR3 is TGTGCCAGCAGCTTAGTAGGGACTAGCCCCACAGATACGCAGTATTTT. V gene TRBV7-9 combines with J gene TRBJ2-3, with 9 positions matching TRBD2. Germline V gives CDR1 SEHNR, CDR2 FQNEAQ (reference sequence). V gave up 1 base and J gave up 2 bases; unmatched junction bases: 4. This CDR3 region has 16 residues.

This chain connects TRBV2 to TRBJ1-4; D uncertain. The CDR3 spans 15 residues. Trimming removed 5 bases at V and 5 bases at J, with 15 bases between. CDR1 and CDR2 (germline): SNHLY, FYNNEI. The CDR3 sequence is CASSQPGSLNEKLFF. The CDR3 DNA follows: TGTGCCAGCAGTCAGCCGGGGTCTTTGAATGAAAAACTGTTTTTT.

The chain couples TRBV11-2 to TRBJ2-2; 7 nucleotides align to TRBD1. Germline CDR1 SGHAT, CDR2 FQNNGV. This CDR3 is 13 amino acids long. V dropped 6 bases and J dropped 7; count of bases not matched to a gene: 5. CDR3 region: CASRSDRVGELFF. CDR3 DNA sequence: TGTGCCAGCAGATCCGACAGGGTCGGGGAGCTGTTTTTT.

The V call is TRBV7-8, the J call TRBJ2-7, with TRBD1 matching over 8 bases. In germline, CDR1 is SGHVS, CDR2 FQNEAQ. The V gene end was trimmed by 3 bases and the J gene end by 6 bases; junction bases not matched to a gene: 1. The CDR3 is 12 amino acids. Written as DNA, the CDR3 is TGTGCCAGCAGCTTCACAGGGGGCGAGCAGTACTTC. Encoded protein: CASSFTGGEQYF.

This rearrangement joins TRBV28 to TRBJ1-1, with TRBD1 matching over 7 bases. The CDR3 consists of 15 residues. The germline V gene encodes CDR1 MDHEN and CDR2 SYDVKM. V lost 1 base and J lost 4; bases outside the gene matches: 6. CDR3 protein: CASSLFDRVGTEAFF. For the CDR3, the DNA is TGTGCCAGCAGTTTATTCGACAGGGTGGGCACTGAAGCTTTCTTT.

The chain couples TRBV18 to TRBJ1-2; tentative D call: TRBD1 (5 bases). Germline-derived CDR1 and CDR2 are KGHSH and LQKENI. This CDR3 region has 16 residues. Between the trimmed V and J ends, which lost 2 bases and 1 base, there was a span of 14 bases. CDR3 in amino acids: CASSPEMAGVNYGYTF. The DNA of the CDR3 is TGTGCCAGCTCACCAGAGATGGCGGGGGTTAACTATGGCTACACCTTC.

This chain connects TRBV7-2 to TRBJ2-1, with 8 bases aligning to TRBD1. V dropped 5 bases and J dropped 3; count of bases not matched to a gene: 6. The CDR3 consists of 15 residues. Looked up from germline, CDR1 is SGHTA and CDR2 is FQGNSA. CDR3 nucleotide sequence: TGTGCCAGCAGCCCCAGGACAGGGATCTACAATGAGCAGTTCTTC. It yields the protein CASSPRTGIYNEQFF.

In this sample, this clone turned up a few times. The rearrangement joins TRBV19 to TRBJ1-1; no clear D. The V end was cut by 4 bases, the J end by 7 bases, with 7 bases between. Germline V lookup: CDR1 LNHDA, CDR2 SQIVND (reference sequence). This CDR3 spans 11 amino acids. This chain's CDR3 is CASSTRLEAFF. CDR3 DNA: TGTGCCAGTAGTACGAGACTTGAAGCTTTCTTT.

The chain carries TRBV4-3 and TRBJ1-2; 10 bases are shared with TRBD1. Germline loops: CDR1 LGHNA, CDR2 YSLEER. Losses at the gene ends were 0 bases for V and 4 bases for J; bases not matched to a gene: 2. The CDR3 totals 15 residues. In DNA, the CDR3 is TGCGCCAGCAGCCAAGAAGGGACAGGGGCCTATGGCTACACCTTC. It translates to CASSQEGTGAYGYTF.